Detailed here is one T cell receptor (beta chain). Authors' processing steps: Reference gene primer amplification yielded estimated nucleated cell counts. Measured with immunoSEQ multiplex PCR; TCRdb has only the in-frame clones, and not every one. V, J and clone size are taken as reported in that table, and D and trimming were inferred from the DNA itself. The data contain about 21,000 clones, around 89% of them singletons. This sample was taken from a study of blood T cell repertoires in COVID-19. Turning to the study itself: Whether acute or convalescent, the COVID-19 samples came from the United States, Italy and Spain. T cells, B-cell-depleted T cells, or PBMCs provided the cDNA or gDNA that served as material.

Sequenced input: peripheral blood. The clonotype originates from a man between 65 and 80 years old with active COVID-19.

Written as DNA, the CDR3 is TGCAGTGGGGAGTTCAATGAAAAACTGTTTTTT. Encoded protein: CSGEFNEKLFF. This chain uses TRBV20-1 with TRBJ1-4; D gene uncertain. CDR1 is DFQATT, CDR2 SNEGSKA, per germline (reference sequence). Trimming left V 7 bases short and J 5 bases short, with 8 bases between. The CDR3 covers 11 residues.